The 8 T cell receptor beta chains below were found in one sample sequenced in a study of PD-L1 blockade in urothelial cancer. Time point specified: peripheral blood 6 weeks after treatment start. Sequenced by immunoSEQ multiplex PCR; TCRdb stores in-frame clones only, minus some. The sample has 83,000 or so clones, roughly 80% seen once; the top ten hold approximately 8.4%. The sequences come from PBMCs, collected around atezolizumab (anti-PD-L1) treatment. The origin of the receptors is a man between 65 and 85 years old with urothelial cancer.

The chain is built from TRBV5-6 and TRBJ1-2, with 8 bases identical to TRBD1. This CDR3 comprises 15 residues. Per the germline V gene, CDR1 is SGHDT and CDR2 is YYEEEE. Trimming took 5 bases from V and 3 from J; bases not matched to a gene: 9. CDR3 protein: CASRPRTGLHYGYTF. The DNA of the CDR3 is TGTGCCAGCAGACCCCGGACAGGGTTACACTATGGCTACACCTTC.

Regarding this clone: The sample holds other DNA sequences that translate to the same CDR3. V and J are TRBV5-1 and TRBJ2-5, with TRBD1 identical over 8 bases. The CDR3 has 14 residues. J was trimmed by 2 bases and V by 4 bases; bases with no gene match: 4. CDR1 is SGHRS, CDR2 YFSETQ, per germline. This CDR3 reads CASSLGQAQETQYF. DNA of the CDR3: TGCGCCAGCAGCCTGGGACAGGCTCAAGAGACCCAGTACTTC.

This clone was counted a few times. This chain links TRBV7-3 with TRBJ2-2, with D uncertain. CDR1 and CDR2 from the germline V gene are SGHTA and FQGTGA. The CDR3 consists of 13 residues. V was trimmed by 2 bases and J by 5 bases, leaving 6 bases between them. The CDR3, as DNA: TGTGCCAGCAGCTTACAGTCAACCGGGGAGCTGTTTTTT. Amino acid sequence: CASSLQSTGELFF.

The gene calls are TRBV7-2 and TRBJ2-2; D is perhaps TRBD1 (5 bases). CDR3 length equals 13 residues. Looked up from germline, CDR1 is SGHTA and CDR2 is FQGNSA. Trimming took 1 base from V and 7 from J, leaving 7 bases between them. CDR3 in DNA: TGTGCCAGCAGCTTAGTAGGGGTCGGGGAGCTGTTTTTT. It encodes CASSLVGVGELFF.

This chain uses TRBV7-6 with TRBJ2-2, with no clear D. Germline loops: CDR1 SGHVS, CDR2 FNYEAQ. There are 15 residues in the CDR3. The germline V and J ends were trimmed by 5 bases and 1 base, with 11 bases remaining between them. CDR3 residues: CASSPVRQNTGELFF. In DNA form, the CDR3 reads TGTGCCAGCAGCCCAGTTCGACAGAACACCGGGGAGCTGTTTTTT.

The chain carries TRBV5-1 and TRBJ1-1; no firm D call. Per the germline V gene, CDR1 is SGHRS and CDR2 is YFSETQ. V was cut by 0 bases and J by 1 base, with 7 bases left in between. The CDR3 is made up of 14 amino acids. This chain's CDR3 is CASSLGAANTEAFF. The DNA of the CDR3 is TGCGCCAGCAGCTTGGGGGCAGCGAACACTGAAGCTTTCTTT.

The CDR3 DNA reads TGTGCCAGCAGCGCCGGACTAGCGGGAGTAAGTGAGCAGTACTTC. Protein product: CASSAGLAGVSEQYF. The chain couples TRBV9 to TRBJ2-7; TRBD2 agrees at 13 bases. V gave up 3 bases and J gave up 7 bases; unmatched junction bases: 7. Germline lookup yields CDR1 SGDLS and CDR2 YYNGEE. This CDR3 has 15 amino acids.

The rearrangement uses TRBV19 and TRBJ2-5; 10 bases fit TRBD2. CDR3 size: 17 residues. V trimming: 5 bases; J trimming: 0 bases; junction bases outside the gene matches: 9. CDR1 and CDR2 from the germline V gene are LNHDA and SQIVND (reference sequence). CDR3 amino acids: CASSARTSGSYQETQYF. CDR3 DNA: TGTGCCAGTAGTGCACGGACTAGCGGATCGTACCAAGAGACCCAGTACTTC.